What follows are 7 T cell receptor beta chains derived from one specimen sequenced in a study of CD8 T cells in ankylosing spondylitis. From the 5' RACE reads, TCRdb called clonotypes with MiXCR, one entry per CDR3 protein. Of 340,000 or so distinct CDR3 sequences listed, around 15% were seen once; the top ten hold 0.95% to 1.4%. The sample taken for sequencing was blood, either unsorted or a sorted T cell fraction (not recorded which). These receptor sequences come from a male donor with ankylosing spondylitis or in good health (not recorded which).

This clonotype was picked up a small number of times. The rearrangement joins TRBV5-1 to TRBJ2-5, with 11 positions matching TRBD1. Losses at the gene ends were 5 bases for V and 4 bases for J; bases not matched to a gene: 7. CDR1 is SGHRS, CDR2 YFSETQ, per germline. This CDR3 region has 15 residues. The CDR3 sequence is CASSSGGTGGETQYF. CDR3 DNA: TGCGCCAGCAGTTCTGGGGGGACAGGGGGAGAGACCCAGTACTTC.

The chain joins TRBV12-5 to TRBJ2-5; 7 bases agree with TRBD1. The length of the CDR3 is 13 residues. J lost 3 bases, V lost 7 bases, and 5 bases had no gene match. Germline V lookup: CDR1 LGHNT, CDR2 FRNRAP. For the CDR3, the DNA is TGTGCTAGTGCCCCGGGACAGAAAGAGACCCAGTACTTC. Residues: CASAPGQKETQYF. The variable domain in full, completed from reference TRBV12-5 and TRBJ2-5, reads DARVTQTPRHKVTEMGQEVTMRCQPILGHNTVFWYRQTMMQGLELLAYFRNRAPLDDSGMPKDRFSAEMPDATLATLKIQPSEPRDSAVYFCASAPGQKETQYFGPGTRLLVL.

This chain connects TRBV7-2 to TRBJ2-7; the D call may be TRBD1 or TRBD2 (5 bases each). The CDR3 covers 15 residues. Germline lookup yields CDR1 SGHTA and CDR2 FQGNSA. The V gene lost 0 bases and the J gene lost 2 bases, with 11 bases spanning the gap. The CDR3 bases are TGTGCCAGCAGCTTAGCGATCGGGGCAGCCTACGAGCAGTACTTC. As protein: CASSLAIGAAYEQYF. The full variable domain, completed using reference TRBV7-2 and TRBJ2-7, is GAGVSQSPSNKVTEKGKDVELRCDPISGHTALYWYRQSLGQGLEFLIYFQGNSAPDKSGLPSDRFSAERTGGSVSTLTIQRTQQEDSAVYLCASSLAIGAAYEQYFGPGTRLTVT.

CDR3: CASSLGGEVSYNEQFF. As DNA, the CDR3 is TGCGCCAGCAGCCTGGGAGGGGAAGTCTCCTACAATGAGCAGTTCTTC. This chain connects TRBV5-1 to TRBJ2-1; 7 bases map to TRBD2. V lost 4 bases, J lost 0 bases, and 7 bases stayed unmatched. Germline CDR1 and CDR2: SGHRS and YFSETQ. CDR3 size: 16 residues.

This clonotype showed up many times. The chain combines TRBV20-1 with TRBJ1-2, with D unresolved. V was clipped by 4 bases and J by 0 bases, with 6 bases between them. Germline V gives CDR1 DFQATT, CDR2 SNEGSKA (reference sequence). CDR3 length equals 12 residues. The CDR3 protein is CSATRTNYGYTF. The CDR3 DNA is TGCAGTGCTACGCGGACTAACTATGGCTACACCTTC.

This clonotype appeared many times. The V call is TRBV5-1, the J call TRBJ2-5; D call uncertain. The V gene's germline CDR1 is SGHRS and CDR2 YFSETQ. Trimming removed 0 bases from V and 5 bases from J, with 8 bases in between. The CDR3 covers 13 residues. Here the CDR3 DNA reads TGCGCCAGCAGCTTGGACACCCAGGAGACCCAGTACTTC. Translated: CASSLDTQETQYF.

This clonotype was detected only a few times. This rearrangement joins TRBV5-1 to TRBJ2-1, with TRBD2 matching 11 bases. The CDR3 runs 17 residues. The junction had 6 bases not matched to a gene; V was cut back by 4 bases and J by 0 bases. Germline V CDR1 and CDR2: SGHRS, YFSETQ. CDR3 DNA sequence: TGCGCCAGCAGCCTAAGACTAGCGGGAAGCTCCTACAATGAGCAGTTCTTC. Its translation is CASSLRLAGSSYNEQFF.